This TCR beta chain was observed in a study of OX40 agonist ivuxolimab in advanced cancers. Whole-study findings and limits: CD4+ and CD8+ blood T cells expanded clonally by week 6 at 0.1 to 3.0 mg/kg. There were, on average, more expanded clones in CD8+ T cells than in CD4+.

The germline V gene encodes CDR1 SGHKS and CDR2 YYEKEE (reference sequence). J gave up 4 bases and V 5 bases, and 4 bases lay outside the gene matches. There are 14 residues in the CDR3. On this clone itself: Its specificity is unknown.

The method was immunoSEQ multiplex PCR; TCRdb's version includes in-frame clones alone and lacks a portion of them. Seen here are some 80,000 clones, about 84% observed once, and the top ten hold 0.35% to 0.45%. The sequencing used CD4+ or CD8+ T cells sorted from blood, collected in a trial of the OX40 agonist ivuxolimab. This receptor was identified in an adult with an advanced solid tumor such as melanoma, head and neck, liver or kidney cancer. The chain carries TRBV5-5 and TRBJ2-5; 11 positions match TRBD1. The CDR3 region is CASSTGTGGETQYF. For the CDR3, the DNA is TGTGCCAGCAGTACAGGGACAGGGGGAGAGACCCAGTACTTC.